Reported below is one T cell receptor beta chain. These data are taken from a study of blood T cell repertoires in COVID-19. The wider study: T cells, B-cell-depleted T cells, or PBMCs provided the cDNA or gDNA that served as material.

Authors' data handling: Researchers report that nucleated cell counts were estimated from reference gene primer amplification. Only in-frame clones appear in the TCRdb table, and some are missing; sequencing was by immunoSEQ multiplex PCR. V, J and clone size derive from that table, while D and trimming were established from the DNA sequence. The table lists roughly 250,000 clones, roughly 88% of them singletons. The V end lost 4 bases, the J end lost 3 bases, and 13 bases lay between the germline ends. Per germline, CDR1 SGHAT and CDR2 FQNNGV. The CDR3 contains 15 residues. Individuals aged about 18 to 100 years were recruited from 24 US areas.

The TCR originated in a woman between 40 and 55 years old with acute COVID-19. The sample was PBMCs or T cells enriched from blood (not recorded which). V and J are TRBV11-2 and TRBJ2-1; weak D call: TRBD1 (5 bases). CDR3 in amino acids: CASSSATTVYNEQFF. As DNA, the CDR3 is TGTGCCAGCAGCTCAGCTACGACAGTCTACAATGAGCAGTTCTTC.